The 30 T cell receptor beta chains listed next were all sequenced from one sample in a study of CD8 T cells in ankylosing spondylitis. Notes on the study in general: There was a TCR beta motif, made of several highly homologous variants, that appeared characteristic of ankylosing spondylitis blood.

One entry per CDR3 protein results from TCRdb running MiXCR on the 5' RACE reads. The data contain 650,000 to 800,000 distinct CDR3 sequences, roughly 20% of them seen just once; the ten biggest clones take up under 20%. No cognate antigen is known for these TCRs. The sequenced sample was blood, either unsorted or a sorted T cell fraction (not recorded which). The receptors originated from a male donor with ankylosing spondylitis.

The chain recombines TRBV4-3 with TRBJ2-6, with D perhaps TRBD2 (6 bases). The CDR3 has 16 amino acids. Trimming stripped 1 base from V and 3 bases from J, with 10 bases between. Germline V gene lookup returns CDR1 LGHNA and CDR2 YSLEER. CDR3 residues: CASSQVWGVGANVLTF. DNA of the CDR3: TGCGCCAGCAGCCAAGTATGGGGGGTTGGGGCCAACGTCCTGACTTTC.

This chain links TRBV11-1 with TRBJ1-2; TRBD1 agrees at 12 bases. This CDR3 has 18 amino acids. The V gene end was trimmed by 1 base and the J gene end by 5 bases; junction bases not matched to a gene: 11. From germline, CDR1 is SGHAT and CDR2 FQDESV (reference sequence). The CDR3 region is CASSLVVGQGAFRYGYTF. As DNA, the CDR3 is TGTGCCAGCAGCTTAGTCGTGGGACAGGGGGCCTTTAGGTATGGCTACACCTTC.

This rearrangement joins TRBV12-3 or TRBV12-4 to TRBJ2-7; 7 bases match TRBD2. V dropped 6 bases and J dropped 0; count of bases not matched to a gene: 5. The CDR3 consists of 14 residues. In DNA form, the CDR3 reads TGTGCCAGCAGGTCCCGGGACTACTCCTACGAGCAGTACTTC. It yields the protein CASRSRDYSYEQYF.

The chain combines TRBV24-1 with TRBJ2-1; TRBD2 might be the D (8 bases). This CDR3 region has 20 residues. Germline CDR1 is KGHDR and CDR2 is SFDVKD. Trimming pared 2 bases from V and 10 bases from J, leaving 32 bases between. The CDR3, as DNA: TGTGCCACCAGTGATTCCGACAGGGTGCGAGCGGGAGCGGTCGGAGGGGAGCAGTTCTTC. The encoded protein is CATSDSDRVRAGAVGGEQFF.

This sequence joins TRBV30 and TRBJ1-1; D is perhaps TRBD1 (5 bases). With 3 bases removed from V and 10 bases from J, the gap between germline ends came to 15 bases. This CDR3 comprises 12 residues. Germline CDR1 is GTSNPN and CDR2 is SVGIG (reference sequence). The CDR3 loop reads CAWSGGTARAFF. The DNA for the CDR3 is TGTGCCTGGAGCGGCGGGACGGCACGAGCTTTCTTT.

This clonotype was detected a few times. V gene TRBV5-1 combines with J gene TRBJ2-7, with D unclear. This CDR3 comprises 13 residues. CDR1 is SGHRS, CDR2 YFSETQ, per germline. Trimming pared 3 bases from V and 6 bases from J, leaving 13 bases between. The CDR3 sequence: CASSSSRATEQYF. For the CDR3, the DNA is TGCGCCAGCAGCTCGAGTCGAGCCACCGAGCAGTACTTC.

This clonotype was counted a few times. The J gene is TRBJ1-1, the V gene TRBV30, with D maybe TRBD1 (6 bases). The CDR3 totals 13 residues. Germline assignment: CDR1 GTSNPN and CDR2 SVGIG (reference sequence). The ends were cut back, 1 base at V and 4 bases at J, with 10 bases in the middle. CDR3 in amino acids: CAWSDTGTTEAFF. The CDR3, as DNA: TGTGCCTGGAGTGACACAGGGACCACTGAAGCTTTCTTT.

The rearrangement joins TRBV27 to TRBJ2-1, with TRBD2 as a possible D gene (7 bases). Germline-derived CDR1 and CDR2 are MNHEY and SMNVEV (reference sequence). V was trimmed by 5 bases and J by 8 bases, leaving 19 bases between them. CDR3 size: 15 residues. The chain's CDR3 is CASSPLLGGGYEQFF. CDR3 coding DNA: TGTGCCAGCAGTCCTCTACTTGGCGGGGGCTATGAGCAGTTCTTC.

This clonotype was observed a handful of times. This chain uses TRBV20-1 with TRBJ2-7; TRBD1 matches at 9 bases. Germline CDR1 DFQATT, CDR2 SNEGSKA (reference sequence). J was trimmed by 5 bases and V by 6 bases; bases with no gene match: 17. The CDR3 has 16 residues. CDR3 bases: TGCAGTGCCAGACGGACCGGGACAGGGTATTTCAACGAGCAGTACTTC. Its translation is CSARRTGTGYFNEQYF.

The V gene is TRBV12-3 or TRBV12-4, the J gene TRBJ1-3; D uncertain. This CDR3 is built from 15 residues. V lost 6 bases and J lost 3, with 15 bases in between. DNA for the CDR3: TGTGCCAGCAGCCCGGGTCTAGGCCATGGAAACACCATATATTTT. Translated: CASSPGLGHGNTIYF.

The table lists this clonotype with a few counts. The gene calls are TRBV20-1 and TRBJ2-2, with no clear D. Germline CDR1 is DFQATT and CDR2 is SNEGSKA (reference sequence). The ends were cut back, 3 bases at V and 4 bases at J, with 21 bases in the middle. The CDR3 runs 17 residues. The CDR3 loop is CSARGWRMEEATGELFF. Written as DNA, the CDR3 is TGCAGTGCTAGGGGGTGGCGGATGGAAGAGGCCACCGGGGAGCTGTTTTTT.

A few counts support this clonotype. The chain uses TRBV12-3 or TRBV12-4 and TRBJ1-5; no definite D call. Trimming removed 3 bases at V and 0 bases at J, with 9 bases between. The CDR3 contains 15 residues. Written as DNA, the CDR3 is TGTGCCAGCAGTTTGTCCGCGGTTAGCAATCAGCCCCAGCATTTT. It translates to CASSLSAVSNQPQHF.

This clonotype was recorded a few times. At one boundary the junction diverges from the germline segment, which might be a read error. The chain combines TRBV20-1 with TRBJ1-5, with TRBD1 as a possible D gene (5 bases). The CDR3 runs to 18 residues. CDR1 is DFQATT, CDR2 SNEGSKA, per germline (reference sequence). CDR3 sequence (DNA): TGCAGTGCTAGAGTATCGTTGGGGGACCCCGGGAGCAATCACCCCCAGCATTTT. Translated: CSARVSLGDPGSNHPQHF.

This sequence joins TRBV15 and TRBJ2-5, with D possibly TRBD1 on 6 matching bases. CDR1 is LNHNV, CDR2 YYDKDF, per germline (reference sequence). The ends were cut back, 1 base at V and 5 bases at J, with 11 bases in the middle. CDR3 size: 14 residues. The DNA of the CDR3 is TGTGCCACCAGCAGAGGGGGGCCTCGGGAGACCCAGTACTTC. This codes for CATSRGGPRETQYF.

A few counts support this clonotype. V and J are TRBV4-3 and TRBJ2-7, with 7 bases fitting TRBD2. V lost 0 bases and J lost 6; bases outside the gene matches: 11. The CDR3 spans 16 residues. Germline V gives CDR1 LGHNA, CDR2 YSLEER. Here the CDR3 DNA reads TGCGCCAGCAGCCAAGATCGTCTAGCGGCAGGCGTCGAGCAGTACTTC. Translated, it gives CASSQDRLAAGVEQYF.

This clonotype was seen a few times. The chain joins TRBV6-2 or TRBV6-3 to TRBJ2-7; unclear D gene. Germline V gene sequence: CDR1 MNHEY, CDR2 SVGEGT. V lost 2 bases, J lost 1 base, and 6 bases lay in between. This CDR3 has 13 amino acids. The CDR3 DNA reads as TGTGCCAGCAGTTACCTGTTTTCCTACGAGCAGTACTTC. Residues: CASSYLFSYEQYF.

This clonotype was detected a few times. This sequence joins TRBV28 and TRBJ1-5, with a possible D match to TRBD1 (6 bases). The germline V and J ends were trimmed by 4 bases and 5 bases, with 9 bases remaining between them. The CDR3 is 13 amino acids. CDR1 is MDHEN and CDR2 is SYDVKM in the germline V gene. The CDR3 loop reads CASSSGVYQPQHF. DNA for the CDR3: TGTGCCAGCAGTTCAGGGGTGTATCAGCCCCAGCATTTT.

This clonotype was recorded a few times. The J gene is TRBJ2-1, the V gene TRBV10-3; a possible D gene is TRBD1 (5 bases). This CDR3 has 11 residues. The V end lost 6 bases, the J end lost 6 bases, and 6 bases lay between the germline ends. Germline values: CDR1 ENHRY, CDR2 SYGVKD. The CDR3, as DNA: TGTGCCATCAGAGGGGTCAATGAGCAGTTCTTC. Residues: CAIRGVNEQFF.

In its sample, this clonotype was seen a few times. V gene TRBV5-1 combines with J gene TRBJ2-4, with a tentative D call TRBD2 (5 bases). V lost 4 bases and J 9 bases, leaving 8 bases between the germline ends. This CDR3 comprises 11 residues. Germline assignment: CDR1 SGHRS and CDR2 YFSETQ. CDR3 sequence reads: CASSERGIQYF. Here the CDR3 DNA reads TGCGCCAGCAGCGAACGGGGCATTCAGTACTTC.

The V call is TRBV29-1, the J call TRBJ2-7, with 7 bases identical to TRBD1. CDR1 SQVTM and CDR2 ANQGSEA come from the germline V gene. The CDR3 extends over 14 amino acids. The ends lost 0 bases at V and 5 bases at J; junction bases unmatched: 7. CDR3 region: CSVEEARGFNEQYF. In nucleotides, the CDR3 is TGCAGCGTTGAAGAAGCCAGGGGGTTCAACGAGCAGTACTTC.

The chain joins TRBV20-1 to TRBJ1-5; tentatively, D is TRBD1 (5 bases). Germline loops: CDR1 DFQATT, CDR2 SNEGSKA (reference sequence). Trimming took 1 base from V and 1 from J, leaving 14 bases between them. CDR3 size: 16 residues. CDR3 nucleotides: TGCAGTGCTAGAGTGGGGGGGGAACTGAGCAATCAGCCCCAGCATTTT. Its translation is CSARVGGELSNQPQHF.

This clonotype was counted a few times. V gene TRBV5-1 combines with J gene TRBJ2-7; the match to TRBD1 covers 11 bases. Germline V gene data show CDR1 as SGHRS and CDR2 as YFSETQ. The CDR3 is 14 amino acids. The junction had 4 bases not matched to a gene; V was cut back by 1 base and J by 7 bases. The CDR3 DNA sequence: TGCGCCAGCAGCTTGACGGGACAGGGGGTAGAGCAGTACTTC. This sequence encodes CASSLTGQGVEQYF.

This clonotype has a handful of counts. J is TRBJ2-1 and V is TRBV20-1; D is perhaps TRBD1 (6 bases). The germline V and J ends were trimmed by 3 bases and 0 bases, with 12 bases remaining between them. The CDR3 runs to 15 residues. Germline CDR1 reads DFQATT; CDR2 reads SNEGSKA (reference sequence). The CDR3 loop is CSASRQVSSYNEQFF. CDR3 DNA: TGCAGTGCTAGCAGACAGGTGAGCTCCTACAATGAGCAGTTCTTC.

This clonotype was recorded many times. The chain has TRBV5-6 and TRBJ2-3, with D unresolved. There are 15 residues in the CDR3. Germline lookup yields CDR1 SGHDT and CDR2 YYEEEE. The V gene lost 2 bases and the J gene lost 3 bases, with 13 bases spanning the gap. CDR3 nucleotides: TGTGCCAGCAGCTTAAAAATCGTATTGACAGATACGCAGTATTTT. It translates to CASSLKIVLTDTQYF.

This clonotype appeared a few times. The V call is TRBV7-9, the J call TRBJ2-1; D gene unclear. The ends were cut back, 4 bases at V and 0 bases at J, with 10 bases in the middle. Germline CDR1 is SEHNR and CDR2 is FQNEAQ (reference sequence). The CDR3 length is 15 residues. The CDR3 sequence: CASSSTPSSYNEQFF. The CDR3 DNA sequence: TGTGCCAGCAGCTCAACCCCGAGCTCCTACAATGAGCAGTTCTTC.

The table lists this clonotype with a few counts. The rearrangement uses TRBV7-9 and TRBJ2-1, with 11 bases lining up with TRBD1. After removal of 4 bases from V and 1 base from J, the junction contained 3 bases not matched to a gene. The germline V gene has CDR1 SEHNR and CDR2 FQNEAQ (reference sequence). CDR3 length: 16 amino acids. CDR3 amino acids: CASSWDRGGSYNEQFF. The CDR3 bases are TGTGCCAGCAGCTGGGACAGGGGGGGATCCTACAATGAGCAGTTCTTC.

This clonotype was counted a few times. This chain uses TRBV25-1 with TRBJ2-7; D possibly corresponds to TRBD2 (5 bases). The CDR3 runs to 15 residues. The germline V gene encodes CDR1 MGHDK and CDR2 SYGVNS. Trimming shortened V by 2 bases and J by 0 bases, and 11 bases separated the two germline ends. For the CDR3, the DNA is TGTGCCAGCAGTGAACCTAGCCGCAGCTCCTACGAGCAGTACTTC. Protein sequence: CASSEPSRSSYEQYF.

This sequence joins TRBV9 and TRBJ1-2; D is uncertain. CDR3 length equals 13 residues. Looked up from germline, CDR1 is SGDLS and CDR2 is YYNGEE. V gave up 3 bases and J gave up 6 bases, with 12 bases separating them. DNA for the CDR3: TGTGCCAGCAGCGCATCAGAGTACCATGGCTACACCTTC. It is translated as CASSASEYHGYTF.

The chain uses TRBV6-6 and TRBJ2-7; TRBD2 is a possible D gene (5 bases). Trimming took 7 bases from V and 3 from J, leaving 13 bases between them. Looked up from germline, CDR1 is MNHNY and CDR2 is SVGAGI (reference sequence). CDR3 length: 13 residues. CDR3 amino acids: CASKQRALYEQYF. The CDR3 nucleotides are TGTGCCAGCAAACAGAGGGCCCTCTACGAGCAGTACTTC.

This clonotype turned up a few times. This sequence joins TRBV5-1 and TRBJ1-2; tentative D call: TRBD1 (6 bases). V gave up 4 bases and J gave up 8 bases, with 18 bases separating them. The length of the CDR3 is 14 residues. CDR1 SGHRS and CDR2 YFSETQ come from the germline V gene. The CDR3 region has the DNA TGCGCCAGCAGCCACAGGGACTCCACTGGGGGCTACACCTTC. Its translation is CASSHRDSTGGYTF.